A single sample is the source of the 8 T cell receptor beta chains below, sequenced in a study of untreated major depressive disorder listed by TCRdb under 2018. Libraries were built with the immunoSEQ multiplex PCR assay. TCRdb took over this immuneACCESS table, retaining in-frame rearrangements with V and J assigned. Such tables are incomplete; in checked studies, under half of the missing clones stem from an unresolved V gene, and the remainder is unexplained. The sample yields about 20,000 clones; roughly 86% were counted once. 4.5% to 6% of the sample lies in the top ten. The sample comprised CD4+ T cells from PBMCs. The source of these receptors is a woman aged 25-40 years in good health.

This CDR3 is CASSFLRGASYEQYF. For the CDR3, the DNA is TGTGCCAGCAGCTTTTTGCGGGGGGCCTCCTACGAGCAGTACTTC. The chain uses TRBV11-2 and TRBJ2-7; 8 bases match TRBD2. CDR3 length equals 15 residues. V gave up 3 bases and J gave up 0 bases; unmatched junction bases: 4. Germline lookup yields CDR1 SGHAT and CDR2 FQNNGV. The variable domain in full, completed from reference TRBV11-2 and TRBJ2-7, reads EAGVAQSPRYKIIEKRQSVAFWCNPISGHATLYWYQQILGQGPKLLIQFQNNGVVDDSQLPKDRFSAERLKGVDSTLKIQPAKLEDSAVYLCASSFLRGASYEQYFGPGTRLTVT.

The chain recombines TRBV10-2 with TRBJ1-5, with unresolved D. Trimming removed 0 bases from V and 0 bases from J, with 9 bases in between. The CDR3 has 16 amino acids. Germline-derived CDR1 and CDR2 are WSHSY and SAAADI. CDR3 protein: CASSESGGYSNQPQHF. The CDR3 nucleotides read TGCGCCAGCAGTGAGTCGGGCGGGTATAGCAATCAGCCCCAGCATTTT.

For the CDR3, the DNA is TGTGCCAGCAGCCCACGGACAGGCGCTGGTAACACTGAAGCTTTCTTT. As protein: CASSPRTGAGNTEAFF. The chain has TRBV7-9 and TRBJ1-1, with 7 bases lining up with TRBD1. The CDR3 runs 16 residues. Trimming cost V 5 bases and J 2 bases; bases outside gene matches: 11. Germline CDR1 reads SEHNR; CDR2 reads FQNEAQ (reference sequence).

The rearrangement links TRBV6-4 to TRBJ2-7, with TRBD1 as a possible D gene (6 bases). Germline V gene sequence: CDR1 MRHNA, CDR2 SNTAGT. The ends were cut back, 4 bases at V and 3 bases at J, with 16 bases in the middle. The CDR3 runs to 15 residues. The CDR3 region has the DNA TGTGCCAGCAGTGGCCGGGACACTGGATACTACGAGCAGTACTTC. Amino acid sequence: CASSGRDTGYYEQYF.

The V call is TRBV5-8, the J call TRBJ2-4; TRBD1 agrees at 7 bases. This CDR3 is built from 16 residues. Germline assignment: CDR1 SGHTS and CDR2 YDEGEE. V shed 3 bases and J 0 bases; nucleotides not matched to a gene: 6. CDR3 sequence (DNA): TGTGCCAGCAGCTCCAGGACAGGCCAAGCCAAAAACATTCAGTACTTC. Translated, it gives CASSSRTGQAKNIQYF.

This clone was recorded once. The V call is TRBV7-2, the J call TRBJ2-5; tentative D call: TRBD2 (7 bases). This CDR3 spans 13 amino acids. Germline values: CDR1 SGHTA, CDR2 FQGNSA. Trimming pared 6 bases from V and 5 bases from J, leaving 13 bases between. CDR3 in DNA: TGTGCCAGCAGGACGCCGGGGGGCGAGACCCAGTACTTC. It translates to CASRTPGGETQYF.

The chain couples TRBV5-4 to TRBJ1-1; no clear D gene. This CDR3 region has 13 residues. Germline V gene data show CDR1 as SGHNT and CDR2 as YYREEE (reference sequence). Trimming left V 4 bases short and J 6 bases short, with 13 bases between. This CDR3 is CASSLFPGAEAFF. The CDR3 DNA follows: TGTGCCAGCAGCCTCTTCCCGGGAGCTGAAGCTTTCTTT. Full variable domain (outside the CDR3, taken from reference TRBV5-4 and TRBJ1-1): ETGVTQSPTHLIKTRGQQVTLRCSSQSGHNTVSWYQQALGQGPQFIFQYYREEENGRGNFPPRFSGLQFPNYSSELNVNALELDDSALYLCASSLFPGAEAFFGQGTRLTVV.

This clone was counted a few times. The V and J genes are TRBV19 and TRBJ1-1; D is ambiguous. Germline-derived CDR1 and CDR2 are LNHDA and SQIVND (reference sequence). V lost 1 base and J 1 base, leaving 4 bases between the germline ends. This CDR3 is built from 13 residues. As DNA, the CDR3 is TGTGCCAGTAGTATAGCCCCGAACACTGAAGCTTTCTTT. The encoded protein is CASSIAPNTEAFF.